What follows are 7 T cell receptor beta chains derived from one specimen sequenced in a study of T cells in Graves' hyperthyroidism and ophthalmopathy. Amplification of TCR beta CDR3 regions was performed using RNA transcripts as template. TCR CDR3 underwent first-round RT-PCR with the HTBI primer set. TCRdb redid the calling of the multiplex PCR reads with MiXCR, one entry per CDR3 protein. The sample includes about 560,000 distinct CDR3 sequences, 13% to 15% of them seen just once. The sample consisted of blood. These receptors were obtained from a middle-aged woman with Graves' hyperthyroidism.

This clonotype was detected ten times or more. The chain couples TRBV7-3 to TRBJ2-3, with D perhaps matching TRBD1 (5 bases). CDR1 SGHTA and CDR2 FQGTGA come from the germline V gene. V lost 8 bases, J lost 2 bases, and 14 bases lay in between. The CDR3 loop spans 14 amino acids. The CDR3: CASARQGNTDTQYF. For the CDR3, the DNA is TGTGCCAGCGCTAGGCAGGGAAACACAGATACGCAGTATTTT.

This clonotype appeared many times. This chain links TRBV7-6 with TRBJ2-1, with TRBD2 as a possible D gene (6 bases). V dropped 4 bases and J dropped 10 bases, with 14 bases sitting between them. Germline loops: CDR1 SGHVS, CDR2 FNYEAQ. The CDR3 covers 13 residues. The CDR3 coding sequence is TGTGCCAGCAGCTCCTCTTCGGGGAGGGAGCAGTTCTTC. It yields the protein CASSSSSGREQFF. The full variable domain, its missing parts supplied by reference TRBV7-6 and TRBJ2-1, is GAGVSQSPRYKVTKRGQDVALRCDPISGHVSLYWYRQALGQGPEFLTYFNYEAQQDKSGLPNDRFSAERPEGSISTLTIQRTEQRDSAMYRCASSSSSGREQFFGPGTRLTVL.

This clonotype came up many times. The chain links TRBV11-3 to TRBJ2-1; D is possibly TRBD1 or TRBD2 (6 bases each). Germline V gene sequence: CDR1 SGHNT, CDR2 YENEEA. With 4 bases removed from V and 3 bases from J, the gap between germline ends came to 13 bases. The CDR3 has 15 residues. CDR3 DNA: TGTGCCAGCAGCTCTAGAGGGGGGCTCTACAATGAGCAGTTCTTC. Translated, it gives CASSSRGGLYNEQFF. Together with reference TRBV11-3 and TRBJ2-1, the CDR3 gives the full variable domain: EAGVVQSPRYKIIEKKQPVAFWCNPISGHNTLYWYLQNLGQGPELLIRYENEEAVDDSQLPKDRFSAERLKGVDSTLKIQPAELGDSAVYLCASSSRGGLYNEQFFGPGTRLTVL.

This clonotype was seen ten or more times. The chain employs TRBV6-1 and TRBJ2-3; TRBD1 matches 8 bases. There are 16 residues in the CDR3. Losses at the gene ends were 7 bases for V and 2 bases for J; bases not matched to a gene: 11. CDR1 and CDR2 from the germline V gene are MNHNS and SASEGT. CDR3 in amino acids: CASNKTGDLNTDTQYF. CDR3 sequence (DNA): TGTGCCAGCAACAAGACAGGGGATTTAAACACAGATACGCAGTATTTT.

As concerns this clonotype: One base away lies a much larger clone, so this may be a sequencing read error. The CDR3 DNA follows: TGTGCCAGCAGTCCAAGTGGGGGTCCTTCAAGAGGTACTGGAGCTTTCTTT. This codes for CASSPSGGPSRGTGAFF. The chain joins TRBV7-9 to TRBJ1-1; weak D call: TRBD1 (5 bases). CDR1 and CDR2 from the germline V gene are SEHNR and FQNEAQ (reference sequence). CDR3 length: 17 amino acids. Together with reference TRBV7-9 and TRBJ1-1, the CDR3 gives the full variable domain: DTGVSQNPRHKITKRGQNVTFRCDPISEHNRLYWYRQTLGQGPEFLTYFQNEAQLEKSRLLSDRFSAERPKGSFSTLEIQRTEQGDSAMYLCASSPSGGPSRGTGAFFGQGTRLTVV.

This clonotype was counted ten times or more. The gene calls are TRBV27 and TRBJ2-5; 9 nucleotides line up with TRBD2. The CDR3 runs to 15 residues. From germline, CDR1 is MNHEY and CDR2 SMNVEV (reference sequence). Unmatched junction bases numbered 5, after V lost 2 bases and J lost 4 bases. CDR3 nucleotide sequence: TGTGCCAGCAGTTTAAAGGCGGGAGGGGGAGAGACCCAGTACTTC. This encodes CASSLKAGGGETQYF.

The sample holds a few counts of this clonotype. The CDR3 coding sequence is TGTGCCAGCAGCATGGGACAGGGCGTGACCGGGGAGCTGTTTTTT. It yields the protein CASSMGQGVTGELFF. The chain employs TRBV7-9 and TRBJ2-2; 9 nucleotides agree with TRBD1. Germline values: CDR1 SEHNR, CDR2 FQNEAQ (reference sequence). V lost 5 bases to trimming and J lost 5 bases; unmatched junction nucleotides: 6. This CDR3 has 15 residues.